This T cell receptor beta chain was found in a study of OX40 agonist ivuxolimab in advanced cancers. Across the whole study: Intravenous ivuxolimab was administered to patients every 2 weeks at 0.01 to 10 mg/kg. From roughly 20 to 85 years was the age range, with a mean of around 60 years, and around 84% were male.

From germline, CDR1 is KGHSH and CDR2 LQKENI. Trimming took 1 base from V and 3 from J; bases not matched to a gene: 14. The CDR3 totals 18 residues. On this clone: The antigen is undetermined.

Profiled with immunoSEQ multiplex PCR; TCRdb holds only in-frame clones, not every one. The sample has around 72,000 clones, roughly 85% seen once; the top ten hold roughly 7.8%. Whole-study findings and limits: CD4+ and CD8+ blood T cells expanded clonally by week 6 at 0.1 to 3.0 mg/kg.

The sequencing here drew on CD4+ or CD8+ T cells sorted from blood, taken in a trial of the OX40 agonist ivuxolimab. This chain uses TRBV18 with TRBJ2-7; the match to TRBD1 covers 8 bases. The sequence came from an adult with an advanced solid tumor such as melanoma, head and neck, liver or kidney cancer. CDR3 coding DNA: TGTGCCAGCTCACCACAACAAAGGACAGGGCCGAGGGTCTACGAGCAGTACTTC. This encodes CASSPQQRTGPRVYEQYF.